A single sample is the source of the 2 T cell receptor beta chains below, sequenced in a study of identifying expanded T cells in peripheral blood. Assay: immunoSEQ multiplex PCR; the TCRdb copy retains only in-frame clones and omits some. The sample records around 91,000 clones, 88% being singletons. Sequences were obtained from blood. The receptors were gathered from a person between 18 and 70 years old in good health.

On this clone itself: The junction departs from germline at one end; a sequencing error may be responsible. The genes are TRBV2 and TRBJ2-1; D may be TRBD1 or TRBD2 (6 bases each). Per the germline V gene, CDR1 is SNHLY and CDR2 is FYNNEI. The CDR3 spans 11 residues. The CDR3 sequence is CVSRRGAEQFF. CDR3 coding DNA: TGTGTCAGCCGAAGGGGGGCTGAGCAGTTCTTC.

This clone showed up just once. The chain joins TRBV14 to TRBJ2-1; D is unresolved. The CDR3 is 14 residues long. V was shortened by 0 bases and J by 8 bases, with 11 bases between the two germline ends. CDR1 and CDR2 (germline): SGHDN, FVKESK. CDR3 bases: TGTGCCAGCAGCCAAGAGGTAATATGGGATGAGCAGTTCTTC. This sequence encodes CASSQEVIWDEQFF.